This T cell receptor (beta chain) is from a study of T cells in Graves' hyperthyroidism and ophthalmopathy. Study-wide background: The initial diagnosis was the point when peripheral blood was collected, ahead of any treatment.

The source material, RNA transcripts, was used to amplify TCR beta CDR3 regions. A set of HTBI primers served as the primers for a first-round RT-PCR of the TCR CDR3. MiXCR, applied by TCRdb to the multiplex PCR reads, yields one record per CDR3 protein. The sample lists over 350,000 distinct CDR3 sequences; approximately 18% were seen once. With 0 bases removed from V and 0 bases from J, the gap between germline ends came to 10 bases. The CDR3 is 17 residues long. Germline V lookup: CDR1 SGHDT, CDR2 YYEEEE. The sequence was obtained from a man between 18 and 29 years old with Graves' ophthalmopathy. The chain couples TRBV5-6 to TRBJ2-6, with D hard to call. Sequencing was performed on blood. The CDR3 here is CASSLAARISGANVLTF. DNA for the CDR3: TGTGCCAGCAGCTTGGCCGCCAGGATCTCTGGGGCCAACGTCCTGACTTTC.